This T cell receptor beta chain originates from a study of cytomegalovirus exposure and HLA in healthy donors. Study-level results: A reported reduction in N-insertions relative to the 666-donor mean was seen in an Asian-associated ancestry cluster in a later analysis.

Germline trimming cut 1 base from V and 3 bases from J; bases unmatched to any gene: 0. Germline V gene data show CDR1 as SGDLS and CDR2 as YYNGEE. This CDR3 comprises 14 residues. As concerns this clone: The target antigen is unknown.

Primers included in the PCR were 60 Vbeta and 13 Jbeta primers. Here immunoSEQ multiplex PCR was the method, and the copy in TCRdb shows in-frame clones only, minus some. This sample has roughly 100,000 clones, with over 80% found just once. This chain joins TRBV9 and TRBJ2-7, with 11 bases aligning to TRBD2. The clonotype originates from a young man in good health and CMV-seronegative. Sequencing was performed on PBMCs. This chain's CDR3 is CASSVTSGSYEQYF. CDR3 DNA: TGTGCCAGCAGCGTAACTAGCGGGAGCTACGAGCAGTACTTC.